This passage covers 20 T cell receptor beta chains from one sample sequenced in a study of shared clonotypes between healthy human individuals. Only in-frame clones appear in the TCRdb table, and some are missing; sequencing was by immunoSEQ multiplex PCR. The data hold about 960,000 clones, with 70% to 85% observed a single time. What was sequenced was memory CD4+ T cells sorted from blood. Described subset: CD45RA-negative fraction. These receptors were taken from a man aged 18 to 29 in good health.

The V call is TRBV12-5, the J call TRBJ2-3, with TRBD1 as a possible D gene (6 bases). This CDR3 contains 19 residues. Trimming cost V 1 base and J 0 bases, with 20 bases left between them. The germline gives CDR1 LGHNT, CDR2 FRNRAP. The CDR3 is CASGLDRPSTGASTDTQYF. CDR3 DNA: TGTGCTAGTGGTTTGGACCGACCTTCGACAGGAGCTAGCACAGATACGCAGTATTTT.

This chain links TRBV6-4 with TRBJ2-1; a weak D match, TRBD2 (7 bases). CDR3 length equals 15 residues. Germline V CDR1 and CDR2: MRHNA, SNTAGT. V lost 2 bases and J lost 4, with 12 bases in between. The CDR3 protein is CASSDGGAAYNEQFF. The DNA of the CDR3 is TGTGCCAGCAGTGACGGGGGGGCAGCGTACAATGAGCAGTTCTTC.

The chain combines TRBV28 with TRBJ2-5; the match to TRBD1 covers 7 bases. Germline CDR1 reads MDHEN; CDR2 reads SYDVKM. Unmatched junction bases numbered 7, after V lost 6 bases and J lost 6 bases. The CDR3 is 13 amino acids. CDR3 nucleotides: TGTGCCAGCAGCCGCGGACAGGCCCAGACCCAGTACTTC. Amino acid sequence: CASSRGQAQTQYF.

The gene calls are TRBV5-6 and TRBJ1-3, with 9 bases matching TRBD1. The CDR3 length is 16 residues. J was trimmed by 1 base and V by 4 bases; bases with no gene match: 6. From germline, CDR1 is SGHDT and CDR2 YYEEEE. DNA of the CDR3: TGTGCCAGCAGCGCCTCGGACAGGGGTTCTGGAAACACCATATATTTT. As protein: CASSASDRGSGNTIYF.

The chain recombines TRBV6-5 with TRBJ1-1, with D possibly TRBD1 on 5 matching bases. The CDR3 is 14 amino acids. CDR1 is MNHEY, CDR2 SVGAGI, per germline. With 5 bases removed from V and 4 bases from J, the gap between germline ends came to 14 bases. The CDR3 region is CASSGAGRGTEAFF. Written as DNA, the CDR3 is TGTGCCAGCAGTGGGGCGGGAAGGGGCACTGAAGCTTTCTTT.

The genes are TRBV10-3 and TRBJ2-7; D is unresolved. V lost 0 bases and J 0 bases, leaving 3 bases between the germline ends. Germline loops: CDR1 ENHRY, CDR2 SYGVKD. This CDR3 comprises 13 residues. The CDR3 DNA follows: TGTGCCATCAGTGAGTCCGCCTCCTACGAGCAGTACTTC. Its translation: CAISESASYEQYF.

The chain has TRBV27 and TRBJ1-5; no clear D. There are 13 residues in the CDR3. With 3 bases removed from V and 3 bases from J, the gap between germline ends came to 6 bases. The germline V gene encodes CDR1 MNHEY and CDR2 SMNVEV (reference sequence). CDR3 amino acids: CASSFSTNQPQHF. CDR3 nucleotide sequence: TGTGCCAGCAGTTTTAGTACCAATCAGCCCCAGCATTTT.

The CDR3 loop reads CASSLPDYLGHRYNEQFF. The CDR3 nucleotides read TGTGCCAGCAGCTTACCGGATTATTTGGGACACCGCTACAATGAGCAGTTCTTC. The chain joins TRBV13 to TRBJ2-1; tentative D call: TRBD1 (6 bases). The V end was cut by 2 bases, the J end by 3 bases, with 20 bases between. The CDR3 totals 18 residues. Germline V CDR1 and CDR2: PRHDT, FYEKMQ (reference sequence). Supplemented by reference TRBV13 and TRBJ2-1, the full variable domain reads AAGVIQSPRHLIKEKRETATLKCYPIPRHDTVYWYQQGPGQDPQFLISFYEKMQSDKGSIPDRFSAQQFSDYHSELNMSSLELGDSALYFCASSLPDYLGHRYNEQFFGPGTRLTVL.

The chain carries TRBV7-2 and TRBJ1-2; TRBD1 agrees at 8 bases. CDR3 length: 13 amino acids. Germline V gene sequence: CDR1 SGHTA, CDR2 FQGNSA. The ends lost 2 bases at V and 7 bases at J; junction bases unmatched: 3. CDR3 bases: TGTGCCAGCAGCTTACCCGGACAGGGTGGCTACACCTTC. This encodes CASSLPGQGGYTF.

This clone has just a few counts. The chain carries TRBV18 and TRBJ1-1; D is uncertain. Germline-derived CDR1 and CDR2 are KGHSH and LQKENI. The CDR3 length is 13 residues. V dropped 1 base and J dropped 5 bases, with 8 bases sitting between them. CDR3 DNA: TGTGCCAGCTCACCACAAAGGGAGACTGAAGCTTTCTTT. This codes for CASSPQRETEAFF.

V usage is TRBV7-9 and J usage is TRBJ2-1, with 11 bases aligning to TRBD2. Looked up from germline, CDR1 is SEHNR and CDR2 is FQNEAQ (reference sequence). The CDR3 has 16 amino acids. J was trimmed by 2 bases and V by 4 bases; bases with no gene match: 4. The CDR3 spells CASSSFSGRAYNEQFF. For the CDR3, the DNA is TGTGCCAGCAGCTCCTTTAGCGGGAGGGCCTACAATGAGCAGTTCTTC.

This chain connects TRBV28 to TRBJ2-7; 9 bases line up with TRBD1. The CDR3 extends over 15 amino acids. CDR1 and CDR2 (germline): MDHEN, SYDVKM. Losses at the gene ends were 5 bases for V and 3 bases for J; bases not matched to a gene: 8. DNA of the CDR3: TGTGCCAGCAGTCCTCCGGGACAGGGAATCTACGAGCAGTACTTC. It specifies CASSPPGQGIYEQYF. Looking up the rest from reference TRBV28 and TRBJ2-7 gives the full variable domain: DVKVTQSSRYLVKRTGEKVFLECVQDMDHENMFWYRQDPGLGLRLIYFSYDVKMKEKGDIPEGYSVSREKKERFSLILESASTNQTSMYLCASSPPGQGIYEQYFGPGTRLTVT.

The V and J genes are TRBV29-1 and TRBJ2-1, with TRBD2 as a possible D gene (6 bases). The ends were cut back, 1 base at V and 8 bases at J, with 18 bases in the middle. Germline V gives CDR1 SQVTM, CDR2 ANQGSEA. This CDR3 is 15 amino acids long. CDR3 nucleotide sequence: TGCAGCGTTGAAGTCCCGACTAGGGCCAATGATGAGCAGTTCTTC. This gives the protein CSVEVPTRANDEQFF.

The V and J genes are TRBV7-2 and TRBJ2-2; unclear D gene. This CDR3 is 16 amino acids long. CDR1 and CDR2 (germline): SGHTA, FQGNSA. Trimming left V 1 base short and J 3 bases short, with 12 bases between. CDR3 bases: TGTGCCAGCAGCTTAGTACCGCTGCGAGACACCGGGGAGCTGTTTTTT. Its translation: CASSLVPLRDTGELFF.

This clone is a singleton in its sample. The chain uses TRBV5-6 and TRBJ2-3, with D unresolved. From germline, CDR1 is SGHDT and CDR2 YYEEEE. This CDR3 is built from 12 residues. Trimming pared 5 bases from V and 3 bases from J, leaving 7 bases between. The CDR3 sequence is CASSSDTDTQYF. The DNA of the CDR3 is TGTGCCAGCAGTTCGGATACAGATACGCAGTATTTT. Using reference TRBV5-6 and TRBJ2-3 for the parts outside the CDR3, the full variable domain is DAGVTQSPTHLIKTRGQQVTLRCSPKSGHDTVSWYQQALGQGPQFIFQYYEEEERQRGNFPDRFSGHQFPNYSSELNVNALLLGDSALYLCASSSDTDTQYFGPGTRLTVL.

Here the CDR3 reads CASSQESTRTGNYGYTF. The DNA for the CDR3 is TGCGCCAGCAGCCAGGAGTCAACCCGGACAGGGAACTATGGCTACACCTTC. The chain carries TRBV4-1 and TRBJ1-2; 8 nucleotides agree with TRBD1. This CDR3 has 17 residues. The ends lost 3 bases at V and 2 bases at J; junction bases unmatched: 11. The germline V gene encodes CDR1 MGHRA and CDR2 YSYEKL.

This chain uses TRBV7-6 with TRBJ2-3; a possible D gene is TRBD2 (5 bases). Trimming took off 3 bases at V and 1 base at J, with 11 bases between the two ends. This CDR3 spans 15 amino acids. Germline V gene sequence: CDR1 SGHVS, CDR2 FNYEAQ. The CDR3 nucleotides are TGTGCCAGCAGCTTGAAGGCCGGGGGCACAGATACGCAGTATTTT. Its protein is CASSLKAGGTDTQYF.

The CDR3 region is CASSRNTGELFF. The DNA of the CDR3 is TGCGCCAGCAGCCGAAACACCGGGGAGCTGTTTTTT. The V and J genes are TRBV5-1 and TRBJ2-2, with D hard to call. Germline V gene sequence: CDR1 SGHRS, CDR2 YFSETQ. The CDR3 extends over 12 amino acids. Trimming removed 4 bases from V and 2 bases from J, with 3 bases in between.

V usage is TRBV5-6 and J usage is TRBJ2-3, with D unclear. This CDR3 is 15 amino acids long. V dropped 0 bases and J dropped 0 bases, with 8 bases sitting between them. The germline CDR1 and CDR2 sequences are SGHDT and YYEEEE. The CDR3 is CASSLAGLSTDTQYF. CDR3 bases: TGTGCCAGCAGCTTGGCCGGGCTGAGCACAGATACGCAGTATTTT.

This rearrangement joins TRBV7-9 to TRBJ1-6; the D gene is possibly TRBD1 (5 bases). Germline V CDR1 and CDR2: SEHNR, FQNEAQ (reference sequence). The CDR3 runs to 14 residues. Deletions cut 2 bases from V and 8 bases from J, with 10 bases between. This CDR3 is CASSLIQGHSPLHF. The CDR3 DNA reads TGTGCCAGCAGCTTAATCCAGGGCCATTCACCCCTCCACTTT.